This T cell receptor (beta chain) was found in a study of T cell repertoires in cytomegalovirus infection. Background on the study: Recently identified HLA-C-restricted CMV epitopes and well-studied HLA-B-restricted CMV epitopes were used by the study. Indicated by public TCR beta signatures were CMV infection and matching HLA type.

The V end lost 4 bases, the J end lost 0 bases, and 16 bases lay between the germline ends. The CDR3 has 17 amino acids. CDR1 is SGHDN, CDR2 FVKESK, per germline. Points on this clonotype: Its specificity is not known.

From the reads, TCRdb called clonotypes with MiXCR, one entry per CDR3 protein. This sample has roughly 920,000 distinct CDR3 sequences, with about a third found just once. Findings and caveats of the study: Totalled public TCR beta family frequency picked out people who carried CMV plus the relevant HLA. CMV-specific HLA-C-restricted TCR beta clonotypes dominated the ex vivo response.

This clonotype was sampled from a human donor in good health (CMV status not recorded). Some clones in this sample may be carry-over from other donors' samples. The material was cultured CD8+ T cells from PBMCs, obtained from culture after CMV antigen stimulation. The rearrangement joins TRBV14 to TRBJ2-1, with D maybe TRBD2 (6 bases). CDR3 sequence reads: CASSPPDGGSSYNEQFF. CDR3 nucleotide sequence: TGTGCCAGCAGCCCCCCCGATGGGGGGAGCTCCTACAATGAGCAGTTCTTC.